Listed here is a single T cell receptor (beta chain). A far more abundant clone sits one base away, making this likely a read error. The data were obtained in a study of cytomegalovirus exposure and HLA in healthy donors. The CDR3 spans 15 residues. The V gene lost 0 bases and the J gene lost 3 bases, with 10 bases spanning the gap. The germline gives CDR1 LGHNA, CDR2 YSLEER. The PCR used 60 Vbeta and 13 Jbeta primers. Libraries were prepared by immunoSEQ multiplex PCR; TCRdb keeps only in-frame clonotypes and omits some of them. The sample contains 80,000 to 100,000 clones, 55% to 85% of which appear only once.

This TCR derives from a woman aged 18-30 years in good health and CMV-seropositive. The V and J genes are TRBV4-3 and TRBJ2-3; D may be TRBD2 (5 bases). The sequenced sample was PBMCs. This chain's CDR3 is CASSQDQLATDTQYF. For the CDR3, the DNA is TGCGCCAGCAGCCAAGATCAGCTAGCTACAGATACGCAGTATTTT.